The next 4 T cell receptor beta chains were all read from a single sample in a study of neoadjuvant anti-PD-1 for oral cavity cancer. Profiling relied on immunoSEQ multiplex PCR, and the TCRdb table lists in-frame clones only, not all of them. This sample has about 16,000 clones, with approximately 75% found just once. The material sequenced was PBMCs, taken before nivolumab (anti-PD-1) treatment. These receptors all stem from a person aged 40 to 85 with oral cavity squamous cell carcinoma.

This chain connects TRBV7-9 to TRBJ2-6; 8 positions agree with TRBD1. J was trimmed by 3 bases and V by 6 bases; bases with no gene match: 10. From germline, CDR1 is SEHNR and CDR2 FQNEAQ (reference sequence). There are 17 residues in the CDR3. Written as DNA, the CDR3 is TGTGCCAGCAGTTATTCCGGGACAGGAATTGGGGCCAACGTCCTGACTTTC. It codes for CASSYSGTGIGANVLTF.

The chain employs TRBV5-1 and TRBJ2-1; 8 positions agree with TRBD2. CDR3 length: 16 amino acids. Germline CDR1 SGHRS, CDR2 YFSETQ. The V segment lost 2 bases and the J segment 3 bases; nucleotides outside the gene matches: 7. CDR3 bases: TGCGCCAGCAGCTTAGAACCGGCGGGGGGCTACAATGAGCAGTTCTTC. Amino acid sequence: CASSLEPAGGYNEQFF.

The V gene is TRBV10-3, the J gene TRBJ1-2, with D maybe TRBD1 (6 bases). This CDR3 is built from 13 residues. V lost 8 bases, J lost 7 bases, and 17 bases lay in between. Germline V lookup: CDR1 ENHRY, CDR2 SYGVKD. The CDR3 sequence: CAIGTPPSSGYTF. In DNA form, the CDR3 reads TGTGCCATCGGGACACCACCTTCGAGTGGCTACACCTTC.

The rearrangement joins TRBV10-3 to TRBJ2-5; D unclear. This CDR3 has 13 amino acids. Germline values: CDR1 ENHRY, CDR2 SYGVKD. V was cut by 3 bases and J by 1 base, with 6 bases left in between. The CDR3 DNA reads TGTGCCATCAGTGAAGCCCGCCAAGAGACCCAGTACTTC. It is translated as CAISEARQETQYF.